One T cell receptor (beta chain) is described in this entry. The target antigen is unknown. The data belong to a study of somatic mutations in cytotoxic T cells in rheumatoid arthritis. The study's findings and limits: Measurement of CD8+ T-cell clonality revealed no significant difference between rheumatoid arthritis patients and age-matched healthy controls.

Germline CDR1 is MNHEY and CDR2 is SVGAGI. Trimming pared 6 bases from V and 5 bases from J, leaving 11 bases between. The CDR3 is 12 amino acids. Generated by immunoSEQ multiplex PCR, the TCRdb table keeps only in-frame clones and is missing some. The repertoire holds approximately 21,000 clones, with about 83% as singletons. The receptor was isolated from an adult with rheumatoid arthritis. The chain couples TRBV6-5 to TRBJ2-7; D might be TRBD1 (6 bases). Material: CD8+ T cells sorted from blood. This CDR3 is CASSPQGHEQYF. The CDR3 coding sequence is TGTGCCAGCAGCCCACAGGGCCACGAGCAGTACTTC.